This entry lists 23 T cell receptor beta chains sequenced from one sample in a study of blood T cell repertoires in COVID-19. The repertoire was sequenced with immunoSEQ multiplex PCR; TCRdb's copy has only in-frame clones and lacks some. The table records tens of thousands of clones, 80% to 85% of them present only once. The sequencing input was peripheral blood. Every receptor here comes from a man aged 25-45 years with COVID-19, enrolled during active disease.

This chain connects TRBV7-2 to TRBJ2-5; tentatively, D is TRBD2 (7 bases). Trimming removed 3 bases from V and 5 bases from J, with 16 bases in between. Per the germline V gene, CDR1 is SGHTA and CDR2 is FQGNSA. This CDR3 contains 15 residues. The CDR3 nucleotides are TGTGCCAGCAGCTTGAGAGGGGGGGCCGGGGAGACCCAGTACTTC. This sequence encodes CASSLRGGAGETQYF.

V is TRBV7-2 and J is TRBJ2-3, with D tentatively TRBD1 (6 bases). Trimming stripped 6 bases from V and 0 bases from J, with 13 bases between. The germline gives CDR1 SGHTA, CDR2 FQGNSA. This CDR3 has 15 amino acids. The CDR3 here is CASRMDSTSTDTQYF. CDR3 nucleotide sequence: TGTGCCAGCAGGATGGACAGTACTAGCACAGATACGCAGTATTTT.

This clone occurred a few times. The DNA is left out, because the CDR3 cannot be placed on it with certainty; the CDR3 is given as TCRdb lists it. This chain's CDR3 is CASSFGPGASTDTQYF. The chain links TRBV11-3 to TRBJ2-3; TRBD1 is taken as the D call from the table, unchecked against the DNA. From germline, CDR1 is SGHNT and CDR2 YENEEA. The CDR3 length equals 16 residues, ends included.

The chain uses TRBV2 and TRBJ2-3, with 7 positions matching TRBD1. V was clipped by 6 bases and J by 4 bases; unmatched bases: 10. The CDR3 extends over 15 amino acids. Germline-derived CDR1 and CDR2 are SNHLY and FYNNEI. Written as DNA, the CDR3 is TGTGCCAGCAGGGGACAGCTGGACCTATCAGATACGCAGTATTTT. Its protein product is CASRGQLDLSDTQYF.

The rearrangement links TRBV19 to TRBJ2-7, with TRBD2 identical over 10 bases. With V trimmed by 2 bases and J by 4 bases, 8 bases remained unmatched. Per germline, CDR1 LNHDA and CDR2 SQIVND (reference sequence). The CDR3 extends over 16 amino acids. DNA for the CDR3: TGTGCCAGTAGTATACGGTCTAGCGGGGGATTGTACGAGCAGTACTTC. It is translated as CASSIRSSGGLYEQYF.

This rearrangement joins TRBV6-2 or TRBV6-3 to TRBJ1-2; the D is unclear. Deletions cut 4 bases from V and 8 bases from J, with 11 bases between. This CDR3 contains 12 residues. Germline lookup yields CDR1 MNHEY and CDR2 SVGEGT. The CDR3 loop is CASSSWGGGYTF. CDR3 DNA sequence: TGTGCCAGCAGTTCTTGGGGAGGAGGCTACACCTTC.

The chain carries TRBV5-1 and TRBJ2-5; 9 bases are a match to TRBD1. The germline gives CDR1 SGHRS, CDR2 YFSETQ. Trimming at V came to 7 bases and at J to 3 bases, leaving 4 bases not matched to a gene. CDR3 length: 13 residues. The CDR3 nucleotides are TGCGCCAGCGGAAGGACAGGGGAAGAGACCCAGTACTTC. It specifies CASGRTGEETQYF.

V and J are TRBV5-4 and TRBJ1-6; D remains unclear. The CDR3 length is 14 residues. Trimming took off 0 bases at V and 3 bases at J, with 4 bases between the two ends. Germline loops: CDR1 SGHNT, CDR2 YYREEE (reference sequence). The DNA for the CDR3 is TGTGCCAGCAGCTTGGACAGCTATAATTCACCCCTCCACTTT. It yields the protein CASSLDSYNSPLHF.

The chain combines TRBV7-3 with TRBJ2-1; 10 positions match TRBD1. The germline CDR1 and CDR2 sequences are SGHTA and FQGTGA. J gave up 8 bases and V 5 bases, and 9 bases lay outside the gene matches. The CDR3 is 15 residues long. CDR3 loop: CASSKLGTGDDEQFF. DNA of the CDR3: TGTGCCAGCAGCAAACTCGGGACAGGGGACGATGAGCAGTTCTTC.

The chain links TRBV5-4 to TRBJ1-2; D possibly corresponds to TRBD1 (5 bases). Germline CDR1 and CDR2: SGHNT and YYREEE (reference sequence). The length of the CDR3 is 13 residues. Deletions cut 2 bases from V and 6 bases from J, with 11 bases between. CDR3 residues: CASSLGVVDGYTF. In DNA form, the CDR3 reads TGTGCCAGCAGCTTAGGGGTGGTCGATGGCTACACCTTC.

This clone was counted between two and nine times. CDR3 DNA: TGTGCCAGCTCACCAAATACAGGGAAGAATTCACCCCTCCACTTT. The encoded protein is CASSPNTGKNSPLHF. V is TRBV18 and J is TRBJ1-6; perhaps TRBD1 as D (6 bases). Trimming removed 2 bases at V and 7 bases at J, with 12 bases between. This CDR3 is built from 15 residues. Germline V CDR1 and CDR2: KGHSH, LQKENI.

This clone has more than one count but fewer than ten. The J gene is TRBJ1-1, the V gene TRBV6-5; no definite D call. CDR1 is MNHEY, CDR2 SVGAGI, per germline. Trimming took off 7 bases at V and 4 bases at J, with 13 bases between the two ends. The CDR3 length is 13 residues. The chain's CDR3 is CASTTQSTTEAFF. The CDR3 nucleotides are TGTGCCAGCACCACACAGAGCACCACTGAAGCTTTCTTT.

This clone was seen a few times. The chain has TRBV9 and TRBJ2-5; 7 nucleotides agree with TRBD1. V lost 2 bases to trimming and J lost 1 base; unmatched junction nucleotides: 5. CDR1 and CDR2 (germline): SGDLS, YYNGEE. The CDR3 runs to 15 residues. Here the CDR3 DNA reads TGTGCCAGCAGCGTCGGGACAGTAATCCAAGAGACCCAGTACTTC. The encoded protein is CASSVGTVIQETQYF.

V usage is TRBV24-1 and J usage is TRBJ2-3; 9 bases fit TRBD2. Germline V CDR1 and CDR2: KGHDR, SFDVKD. Trimming at V came to 6 bases and at J to 1 base, leaving 13 bases not matched to a gene. The CDR3 is 18 amino acids. The CDR3 spells CATSSSLWSGGRTDTQYF. CDR3 sequence (DNA): TGTGCCACCAGTTCGAGTCTCTGGAGCGGGGGGCGCACAGATACGCAGTATTTT.

The gene calls are TRBV7-2 and TRBJ2-1, with TRBD2 identical over 9 bases. CDR3 length: 17 amino acids. Germline V gene sequence: CDR1 SGHTA, CDR2 FQGNSA. V trimming: 3 bases; J trimming: 2 bases; junction bases outside the gene matches: 8. This chain's CDR3 is CASSLTGGRAPYNEQFF. The CDR3 DNA is TGTGCCAGCAGCTTGACTGGCGGGAGGGCCCCCTACAATGAGCAGTTCTTC.

This chain connects TRBV23-1 to TRBJ2-7, with a possible D match to TRBD1 (6 bases). TRBV23-1 has ORF status, its function being uncertain. The CDR3 length is 17 residues. V was trimmed by 4 bases and J by 0 bases, leaving 19 bases between them. The CDR3 sequence is CASSPLLPTGDSYEQYF. DNA of the CDR3: TGCGCCAGCAGTCCCCTGCTCCCGACAGGAGACTCCTACGAGCAGTACTTC.

The genes are TRBV28 and TRBJ1-5; D is uncertain. CDR1 is MDHEN, CDR2 SYDVKM, per germline. The V and J ends lost 4 bases and 9 bases respectively, with 13 bases between them. The CDR3 length is 13 residues. In DNA form, the CDR3 reads TGTGCCAGCAGTTCAGAAGATTCTCCGCCCCAGCATTTT. Residues: CASSSEDSPPQHF. The whole variable domain, remainder taken from reference TRBV28 and TRBJ1-5, is DVKVTQSSRYLVKRTGEKVFLECVQDMDHENMFWYRQDPGLGLRLIYFSYDVKMKEKGDIPEGYSVSREKKERFSLILESASTNQTSMYLCASSSEDSPPQHFGDGTRLSIL.

The chain carries TRBV5-4 and TRBJ1-3; the D gene is possibly TRBD1 (5 bases). The CDR3 loop spans 15 amino acids. Trimming removed 3 bases at V and 2 bases at J, with 12 bases between. Germline lookup yields CDR1 SGHNT and CDR2 YYREEE (reference sequence). The CDR3 DNA reads as TGTGCCAGCAGCTGGACCGGGACTGCTGGAAACACCATATATTTT. It codes for CASSWTGTAGNTIYF.

This clone was observed a single time. V gene TRBV4-1 combines with J gene TRBJ2-5; tentatively, D is TRBD2 (6 bases). Deletions cut 4 bases from V and 6 bases from J, with 18 bases between. This CDR3 has 15 residues. Germline loops: CDR1 MGHRA, CDR2 YSYEKL. This chain's CDR3 is CASSPPGGGRKTQYF. In DNA, the CDR3 is TGCGCCAGCAGCCCCCCCGGTGGGGGGAGGAAGACCCAGTACTTC.

This chain joins TRBV28 and TRBJ2-3; no reliable D call. Germline V gene data show CDR1 as MDHEN and CDR2 as SYDVKM. Trimming removed 1 base at V and 6 bases at J, with 5 bases between. The CDR3 totals 12 residues. As DNA, the CDR3 is TGTGCCAGCAGTTTATCCGCGGATACGCAGTATTTT. Amino acid sequence: CASSLSADTQYF.

The V call is TRBV14, the J call TRBJ1-6; no reliable D call. CDR1 and CDR2 (germline): SGHDN, FVKESK. Trimming took off 1 base at V and 2 bases at J, with 3 bases between the two ends. The CDR3 spans 14 residues. CDR3 in DNA: TGTGCCAGCAGCCAAGTAGCCTATAATTCACCCCTCCACTTT. Translated, it gives CASSQVAYNSPLHF.

The V and J genes are TRBV7-2 and TRBJ1-2; TRBD1 matches 9 bases. The CDR3 is made up of 15 amino acids. V dropped 2 bases and J dropped 4; count of bases not matched to a gene: 5. The germline CDR1 and CDR2 sequences are SGHTA and FQGNSA. DNA for the CDR3: TGTGCCAGCAGCTTAACAGGGGGCTTGGGCTATGGCTACACCTTC. Its protein product is CASSLTGGLGYGYTF.

J is TRBJ2-1 and V is TRBV6-4; the match to TRBD1 covers 7 bases. Germline V gene lookup returns CDR1 MRHNA and CDR2 SNTAGT. The CDR3 sequence is 17 residues long. J was trimmed by 0 bases and V by 2 bases; bases with no gene match: 7. CDR3 in amino acids: CASSDKGQFGSYNEQFF. CDR3 sequence (DNA): TGTGCCAGCAGTGACAAGGGACAGTTCGGCTCCTACAATGAGCAGTTCTTC.